These 10 T cell receptor beta chains share one sample of origin, sequenced in a study of blood T cell repertoires in COVID-19. Only in-frame clones appear in the TCRdb table, and some are missing; sequencing was by immunoSEQ multiplex PCR. The sample has a few hundred thousand clones, around 86% seen once. The sequenced sample was peripheral blood. The receptors shown here come from a human donor in a cohort sampled during active COVID-19.

The CDR3 reads CASSLGVNTGELFF. CDR3 coding DNA: TGTGCCAGCAGCTTAGGAGTGAACACCGGGGAGCTGTTTTTT. The chain is built from TRBV7-2 and TRBJ2-2, with D hard to call. Germline V gene lookup returns CDR1 SGHTA and CDR2 FQGNSA. CDR3 length equals 14 residues. The V and J ends lost 1 base and 1 base respectively, with 4 bases between them. The complete variable domain, with remaining parts taken from reference TRBV7-2 and TRBJ2-2, reads GAGVSQSPSNKVTEKGKDVELRCDPISGHTALYWYRQSLGQGLEFLIYFQGNSAPDKSGLPSDRFSAERTGGSVSTLTIQRTQQEDSAVYLCASSLGVNTGELFFGEGSRLTVL.

The chain is built from TRBV13 and TRBJ2-7; TRBD2 is a possible D gene (6 bases). Deletions cut 1 base from V and 0 bases from J, with 10 bases between. This CDR3 spans 15 amino acids. Per the germline V gene, CDR1 is PRHDT and CDR2 is FYEKMQ (reference sequence). CDR3 amino acids: CASSLVAALSYEQYF. As DNA, the CDR3 is TGTGCCAGCAGCTTAGTAGCGGCTCTCTCCTACGAGCAGTACTTC.

There are a few counts of this clone. This chain uses TRBV19 with TRBJ2-2; D is perhaps TRBD2 (5 bases). The CDR3 has 11 amino acids. The germline V gene encodes CDR1 LNHDA and CDR2 SQIVND (reference sequence). With 8 bases removed from V and 5 bases from J, the gap between germline ends came to 6 bases. This chain's CDR3 is CASRGTGELFF. The CDR3 DNA is TGTGCCAGTCGGGGAACCGGGGAGCTGTTTTTT.

V and J are TRBV10-2 and TRBJ2-1; 12 positions match TRBD2. The CDR3 sequence is 14 residues long. CDR1 and CDR2 (germline): WSHSY, SAAADI. V lost 9 bases and J lost 3; bases outside the gene matches: 3. CDR3 in DNA: TGCGCCAGTCGACTAGCGGGAGACTACAATGAGCAGTTCTTC. Translated, it gives CASRLAGDYNEQFF.

This clone was picked up many times. This CDR3 is also generated by other DNA sequences in the sample. The V gene is TRBV6-4, the J gene TRBJ2-3; maybe TRBD2 (6 bases). With 2 bases removed from V and 0 bases from J, the gap between germline ends came to 9 bases. Germline-derived CDR1 and CDR2 are MRHNA and SNTAGT. CDR3 length: 15 amino acids. DNA of the CDR3: TGTGCCAGCAGTGACCGGGCGGGGAGCACAGATACGCAGTATTTT. Encoded protein: CASSDRAGSTDTQYF.

The chain joins TRBV7-2 to TRBJ2-1, with D possibly being TRBD2 (6 bases). The CDR3 covers 13 residues. V gave up 8 bases and J gave up 3 bases, with 11 bases separating them. Germline CDR1 and CDR2: SGHTA and FQGNSA. CDR3 coding DNA: TGTGCCAGCTGCCGGGAGTTCTACAATGAGCAGTTCTTC. Its protein product is CASCREFYNEQFF.

A few counts support this clone. The chain links TRBV4-2 to TRBJ2-7; D possibly corresponds to TRBD2 (5 bases). V was trimmed by 1 base and J by 2 bases, leaving 12 bases between them. The CDR3 runs to 15 residues. Germline values: CDR1 LGHNA, CDR2 YNFKEQ. The CDR3 is CASSQGSGPTYEQYF. CDR3 DNA sequence: TGTGCCAGCAGCCAAGGGAGCGGACCTACCTACGAGCAGTACTTC.

This chain uses TRBV9 with TRBJ2-5; 7 bases match TRBD2. V lost 4 bases and J lost 3; bases outside the gene matches: 0. CDR1 and CDR2 from the germline V gene are SGDLS and YYNGEE. CDR3 length: 12 residues. CDR3: CASSRGEETQYF. The CDR3, as DNA: TGTGCCAGCAGCCGGGGGGAAGAGACCCAGTACTTC.

The chain recombines TRBV28 with TRBJ1-5, with 8 bases matching TRBD1. V shed 6 bases and J 7 bases; nucleotides not matched to a gene: 11. CDR3 length: 15 residues. Germline V gene sequence: CDR1 MDHEN, CDR2 SYDVKM. As DNA, the CDR3 is TGTGCCAGCAGCCCCTGGACAGGGAATTGGCAGCCCCAGCATTTT. Translating gives CASSPWTGNWQPQHF.

The chain employs TRBV6-5 and TRBJ1-4; 8 bases are a match to TRBD1. The CDR3 sequence is 12 residues long. The germline V gene has CDR1 MNHEY and CDR2 SVGAGI. The J segment lost 11 bases and the V segment lost 6 bases, leaving 5 bases of the junction unmatched. The CDR3 loop reads CASRQGEGKLFF. CDR3 DNA: TGTGCCAGCAGACAGGGGGAAGGGAAACTGTTTTTT.